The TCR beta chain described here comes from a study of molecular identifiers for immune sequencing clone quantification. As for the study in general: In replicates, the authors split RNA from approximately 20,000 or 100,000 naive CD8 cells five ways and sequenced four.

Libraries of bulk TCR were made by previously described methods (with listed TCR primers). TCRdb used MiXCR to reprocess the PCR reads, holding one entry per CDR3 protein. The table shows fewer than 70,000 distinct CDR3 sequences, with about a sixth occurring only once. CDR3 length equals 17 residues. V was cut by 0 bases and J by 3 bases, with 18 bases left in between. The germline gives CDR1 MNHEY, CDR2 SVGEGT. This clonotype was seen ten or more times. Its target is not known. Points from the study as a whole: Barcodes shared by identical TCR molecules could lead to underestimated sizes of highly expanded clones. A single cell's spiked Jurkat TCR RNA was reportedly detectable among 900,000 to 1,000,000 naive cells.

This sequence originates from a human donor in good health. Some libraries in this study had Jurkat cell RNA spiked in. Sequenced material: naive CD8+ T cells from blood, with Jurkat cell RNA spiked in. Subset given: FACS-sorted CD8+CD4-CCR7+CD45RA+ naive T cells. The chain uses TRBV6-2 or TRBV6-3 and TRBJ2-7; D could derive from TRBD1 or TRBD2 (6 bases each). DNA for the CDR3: TGTGCCAGCAGTTACTCTGGGTTTGCCGGGGGCTACTACGAGCAGTACTTC. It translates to CASSYSGFAGGYYEQYF.